This T cell receptor (beta chain) was identified during a study of identical twins. One entry per CDR3 protein results from TCRdb running MiXCR on the 5' RACE reads. The table shows about 240,000 distinct CDR3 sequences, with 10% to 15% occurring only once. This clonotype came up a few times. Its target is not known. The CDR3 extends over 15 amino acids. The germline V gene has CDR1 SGHRS and CDR2 YFSETQ. Between the trimmed V and J ends, which lost 1 base and 5 bases, there was a span of 16 bases. Broader study findings: The authors drew conclusions from cross-sectional statistical analysis rather than following the same donors.

The sample was also reused in another study, on yellow fever vaccine responses in identical twins.

The V and J genes are TRBV5-1 and TRBJ2-7; TRBD1 or TRBD2 may be the D gene (5 bases each). Sequenced: memory (CD45RO+) T cells sorted from blood. The sequence was collected from a young woman in good health. The CDR3 region has the DNA TGCGCCAGCAGCTTGCGTCTCGGGGCGCCAGACGAGCAGTACTTC. This gives the protein CASSLRLGAPDEQYF.